This T cell receptor beta chain was retrieved from a study of cytomegalovirus exposure and HLA in healthy donors (dated by TCRdb to about 2017). Notes on the research overall: An earlier analysis of 587 of the donors reported 250 to 300 Gb of sequence data and around 100 million unique TCR beta sequences obtained from around 170 million T cells. Around 300 gigabases of sequencing data and roughly 90 million unique TCR sequences were included in an early release covering over 600 HLA-typed donors. The genetic ancestry cluster associated with self-reported Caucasian donors included over 65% of the roughly 400 genotyped donors. The study was designed to test whether signatures of past pathogen exposure could be identified by cataloging public T cell receptors. The study profiled the T cell repertoires of 550 to 700 subjects by immunosequencing and related them to cytomegalovirus serostatus. Along with the approximately 670-subject first cohort, a separate validation cohort of roughly 110 different subjects was used. The study combined high-throughput TCR immunosequencing, statistical association of individual TCRs with disease status, and machine learning to predict cytomegalovirus infection status. In a later analysis, previously published TCR beta repertoires from about 670 donors were re-analyzed and high-resolution HLA genotyping was added so that TCR occurrence patterns could be studied. Rather than drawing on any new phenotypic data, the later analysis identified candidate immune exposures from TCR beta sequences and the way those sequences occurred across donors. An earlier analysis of a few hundred of the donors applied high-throughput TCR beta sequencing to assess whether each TCR beta V gene segment acted as functional or pseudogenic. Donor age, sex, ethnicity and CMV serostatus were compiled together with the repertoire data. A later genetic analysis used genome-wide SNP genotypes for about 65% of the roughly 700 donors, treating that subset as a discovery cohort. All discovery cohort repertoires had been generated on a single sequencing platform. Both class I and class II loci were covered by HLA typing, at four-digit resolution. The number of typed donors differed by locus: about 620-640 for A, B, C, DRB1 and DQB1; about 520 for DQA1; some 610 for DPA1; and about 450 for DPB1. Roughly 5 DR-DQ haplotypes were handled as single units for association and clustering, since linkage in the cohort was strong. Across 398 genotyped donors of the cohort, an average of about 240,000 unique TCR beta nucleotide sequences per donor were sequenced, and around 20% of those sequences were non-productive.

The cohort comprised 666 healthy bone marrow donors. At the time of sampling, every cohort member was nominally healthy, though immune exposures that went unrecorded were likely present. The donor tested CMV seronegative and was one of the 352 seronegative cohort members. A peripheral blood sample was collected from each donor, and TCR beta sequencing was performed on peripheral blood mononuclear cells. Genomic DNA was extracted from the blood cell samples with the Qiagen DNeasy Blood Extraction Kit. Based on the germline V gene, the CDR1 and CDR2 sequences are SNHLY and FYNNEI. Its CDR3 holds 15 amino acids, cysteine through phenylalanine. CDR3 DNA only is kept here, 45 bases in frame from base 1. V trim: 5 bases; J trim: 4 bases; unmatched bases: 4. The library was generated by the immunoSEQ multiplex PCR assay. For the multiplex PCR, a mixture combining 60 forward primers for TCR Vbeta segments and 13 reverse primers for TCR Jbeta segments was used. A multiplex PCR assay on genomic DNA amplified the CDR3 region of rearranged TCR beta genes. On the Illumina HiSeq System, the amplified TCR beta libraries were sequenced as 87-base-pair reads. Per the original workflow: A later analysis counted about 82 million unique TCR beta chains across the 550 to 800 repertoires, and around 9.9 million of these chains were shared by at least two donors. A nearest-neighbor algorithm error-corrected the raw reads and collapsed the reads into unique sequences, merging closely related sequences to remove PCR and sequencing errors. To assign V, D and J gene segments, CDR3 sequences were aligned to IMGT reference sequences. Each retained sequence needed at least a six-nucleotide match to both a V gene segment and a J gene segment. A rearrangement counted as productive if the CDR3 had no stop codons and remained in frame with V and J, and every other rearrangement counted as non-productive. Following IMGT convention, CDR3 was defined as the stretch from the second conserved V-encoded cysteine up to the conserved J-encoded phenylalanine. Sequences without an unambiguous match to a single V gene segment were excluded from the earlier analysis of a few hundred of the donors. An earlier analysis of fewer than 650 of the donors classified V segments as functional when productive rearrangements were above 56.7% and as segregating when the standard deviation between donors was above 5%. A statistical classification framework was built to diagnose cytomegalovirus status from the catalog of TCR beta chain sequences. In a later analysis, V and J genes were assigned by comparing TCR nucleotide sequences against IMGT/GENE-DB human TR gene sequences. The TCRdist pipeline was used in a later analysis to assign CDR3 sequences and most-parsimonious VDJ recombination scenarios. In a later analysis, each TCR beta chain was defined by its CDR3 amino acid sequence together with its V-gene family, and reads lacking a unique V-gene family were excluded. A later analysis removed 500 to 600 highly shared, low-generation-probability nucleotide sequences to deal with suspected cross-contamination and a sequencing artifact. A later analysis calculated a clonal expansion index for each public chain from normalized within-repertoire ranks of inferred template counts. A later analysis computed generation probabilities with a VDJ recombination model fitted to out-of-frame rearrangements, and checked the results against IGoR. In a later analysis, hypergeometric tests were used to score TCR-TCR, TCR-HLA and TCR-CMV co-occurrence, with a repertoire-size bias correction applied to TCR pairs. False discovery rates were estimated in a later analysis by permuting HLA or CMV assignments 20 times. In a later analysis, co-occurring TCRs were grouped with DBSCAN, and TCRdist sequence similarity was added when clustering was performed within HLA-allele-positive subsets. Repertoires with fewer than 30,000 or more than 120,000 public chains, plus five repertoires with anomalous nucleotide sharing, were excluded from co-occurrence clustering. TCRdb took over this immuneACCESS table, retaining in-frame rearrangements with V and J assigned. Such tables are incomplete; in checked studies, under half of the missing clones stem from an unresolved V gene, and the remainder is unexplained. From that table come the V and J calls and clone size; the DNA was used to work out D and trimming. This sample gives around 300,000 clones in total; roughly two thirds of them show up just once. The top ten clones comprise approximately 2.1% of the sample.

Concerning this clone: Its antigen has not been determined. Per-nucleotide qualities are absent, and no much larger clonotype sits a single base away.

General findings and caveats noted by the study authors: A later analysis found that HLA-associated TCR beta chains were more clonally expanded and had lower generation probabilities than equally common non-associated chains. An association between a missense DCLRE1C variant and V-gene and J-gene trimming of TCR beta chains was found in a later genetic analysis and replicated in an independent cohort. The sequencing pipeline was judged likely to have produced a cluster of highly shared sequence variants as a technical artifact. Immune exposure information for the cohort was limited to CMV serostatus. According to the authors, the approach could potentially be generalized to other disease states and immunological phenotypes. HLA typing was unavailable for some donors at each locus, so association tests used only the typed subset. Strong co-occurrence of HLA alleles, especially DR and DQ, made assigning TCR associations to individual alleles difficult. In an earlier analysis of approximately 590 of the donors, most TCR beta V segments were observed in productive rearrangements about 90% or about 30% of the time, broadly matching IMGT annotations. In vitro tests confirmed that a few of the cytomegalovirus-associated TCR beta chains recognize cytomegalovirus antigens. The study gave a list of roughly 150 TCR beta chains associated with cytomegalovirus. According to a later genetic analysis, donors in an Asian-associated ancestry cluster had fewer N-insertions in productive TCRs than the roughly 700-donor mean. In this cohort, only TCR beta chains were sequenced, and detectable features were limited by the absence of alpha or paired-chain data. Some IMGT-functional V segments, including TRBV6-2 and TRBV6-3, could not be told apart with the 87-base-pair reads, so those segments were excluded. In a later analysis, several top co-occurrence clusters were reported to appear linked to parvovirus B19, influenza, CMV and Epstein-Barr virus. According to a later analysis, most CMV-associated TCR beta chains appeared to be HLA-restricted, and the HLA associations seemed to be driven largely by CMV exposure. Most TCR sequences were observed very rarely across donors, whereas some public TCRs were present in many individuals. In a later analysis, the rate of TCR association differed among HLA loci, with DRB1 alleles having the most associated TCRs and HLA-C alleles having the fewest. Linkage disequilibrium might explain the correlated functional status among segregating V segments, but an unknown experimental factor could not be excluded. The classifier was reported to diagnose cytomegalovirus status with high specificity and sensitivity in both the original and validation cohorts. A further reported finding was that TCR beta sequences accurately predicted the HLA-A and HLA-B alleles for most subjects in the first cohort. Because counts were too low, roughly 16 rarely observed V segments, including chromosome 9 orphons, were left out of the earlier analysis of 500 to 650 of the donors. In a later analysis, around 17,000 TCR beta sequences were associated with specific HLA alleles at a false discovery rate of 0.05. The presence/absence analyses assumed that sequencing depth was roughly uniform across donors, and that assumption may not be true.

The clonotype comes from a female donor in good health and CMV-seronegative. The sample taken for sequencing was PBMCs. The rearrangement combines TRBV2 with TRBJ2-2; the central 10 bases match TRBD1. The CDR3 loop reads CASSRDRGPTGELFF. Read as DNA, the sequence is TGTGCCAGCAGTCGAGACAGGGGGCCCACCGGGGAGCTGTTTTTT.